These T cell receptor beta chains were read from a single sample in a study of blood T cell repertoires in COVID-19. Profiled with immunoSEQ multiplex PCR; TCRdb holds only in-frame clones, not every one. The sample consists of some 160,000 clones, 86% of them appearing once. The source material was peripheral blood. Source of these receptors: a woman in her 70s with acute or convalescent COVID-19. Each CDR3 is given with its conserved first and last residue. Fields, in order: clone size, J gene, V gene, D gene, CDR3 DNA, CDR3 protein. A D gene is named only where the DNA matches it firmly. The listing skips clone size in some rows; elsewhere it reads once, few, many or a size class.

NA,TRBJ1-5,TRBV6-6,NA,TGTGCCAGCAGTAGTCGGACAGCCAACAATCAGCCCCAGCATTTT,CASSSRTANNQPQHF
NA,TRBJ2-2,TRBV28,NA,TGTGCCAGCAGTTTGAGCGGGTTTAACACCGGGGAGCTGTTTTTT,CASSLSGFNTGELFF
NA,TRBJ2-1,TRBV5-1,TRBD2,TGCGCCAGCAGCTTACTAGCGGGAGCTGGGAATGAGCAGTTCTTC,CASSLLAGAGNEQFF
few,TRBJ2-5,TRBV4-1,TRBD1,TGCGCCAGCAGCCAACCTTCAATGACAGGGGGCGAGACCCAGTACTTC,CASSQPSMTGGETQYF
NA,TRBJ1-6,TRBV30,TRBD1,TGTGCCCGCCAACAGGGGGCGAATTCACCCCTCCACTTT,CARQQGANSPLHF
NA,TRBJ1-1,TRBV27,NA,TGTGCCAGCTTTGGGGCAATGAACACTGAAGCTTTCTTT,CASFGAMNTEAFF
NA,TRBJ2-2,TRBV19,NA,TGTGCCAGTAGTATGGGGCGGGGAGGCACCGGGGAGCTGTTTTTT,CASSMGRGGTGELFF
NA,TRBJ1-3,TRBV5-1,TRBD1,TGCGCCAGCAGCAGAGGGACAGGGGCTGGAAACACCATATATTTT,CASSRGTGAGNTIYF
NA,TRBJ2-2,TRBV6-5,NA,TGTGCCAGCAGTTATGGGGGCGGCACCGGGGAGCTGTTTTTT,CASSYGGGTGELFF
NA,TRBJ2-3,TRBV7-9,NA,TGTGCCAGCAGCACCCCCCTAGATAGCTTTTTTACAGATACGCAGTATTTT,CASSTPLDSFFTDTQYF
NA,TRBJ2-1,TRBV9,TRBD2,TGTGCCAGCAGCCACCGGACTAGCGGGGGGTACAATGAGCAGTTCTTC,CASSHRTSGGYNEQFF
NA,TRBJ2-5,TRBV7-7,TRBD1,TGTGCCAGCAGCCCCCAGGGACAGGTCGTCCAAGAGACCCAGTACTTC,CASSPQGQVVQETQYF
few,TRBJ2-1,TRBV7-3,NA,TGTGCCAGCAGCCGTAGTGGACAGAACTACAATGAGCAGTTCTTC,CASSRSGQNYNEQFF
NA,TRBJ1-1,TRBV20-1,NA,TGCAGTGCTAGCTCTGAAGCTTTCTTT,CSASSEAFF
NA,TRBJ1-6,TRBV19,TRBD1,TGTGCCAGTAGTTCTTCGCAGGGGGTGCAATGGGGTAATTCACCCCTCCACTTT,CASSSSQGVQWGNSPLHF
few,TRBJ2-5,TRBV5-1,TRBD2,TGCGCCAGCAGCCCGGGACTAGCGGGAGAGACCCAGTACTTC,CASSPGLAGETQYF
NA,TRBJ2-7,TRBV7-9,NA,TGTGCCAGCAGCTCAACCATTTACAGGGAGGGTAGGTCCTACGAGCAGTACTTC,CASSSTIYREGRSYEQYF
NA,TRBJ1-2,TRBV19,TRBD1,TGTGCCAGTAGTCAAAAGACAGGGAGAGGGCATGGCTACACCTTC,CASSQKTGRGHGYTF
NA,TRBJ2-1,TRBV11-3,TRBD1,TGTGCCAGCAGCAAGCAGACAGGGGGAAACAATGAGCAGTTCTTC,CASSKQTGGNNEQFF
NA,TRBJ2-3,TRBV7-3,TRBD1,TGTGCCAGCAGCTTTATGGACAGGGATCAAGATACGCAGTATTTT,CASSFMDRDQDTQYF
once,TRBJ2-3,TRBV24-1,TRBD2,TGTGCCACCAGTGACTCGGGACTAGCGCCTAGCACAGATACGCAGTATTTT,CATSDSGLAPSTDTQYF
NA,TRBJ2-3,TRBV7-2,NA,TGTGCCAGCAGCTTAATGTCAGGGGATACGCAGTATTTT,CASSLMSGDTQYF
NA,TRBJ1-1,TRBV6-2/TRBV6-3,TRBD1,TGTGCCAGCAGTTACAGGGGGCACGCTGAAGCTTTCTTT,CASSYRGHAEAFF
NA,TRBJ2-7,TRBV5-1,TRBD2,TGCGCCAGCAGAGTAGCGGGGGGGAATGTCGAGCAGTACTTC,CASRVAGGNVEQYF
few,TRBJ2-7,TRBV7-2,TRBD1,TGTGCCAGCAGCAAGGACAGGGCGACAGGCTCCTACGAGCAGTACTTC,CASSKDRATGSYEQYF
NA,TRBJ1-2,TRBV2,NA,TGTGCCAGCAGTGGTTCTAGGTTACCGTGGAGCTATGGCTACACCTTC,CASSGSRLPWSYGYTF
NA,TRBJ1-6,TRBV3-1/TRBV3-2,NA,TGTGCCTCCAGTCAAAGCTCCTATAATTCACCCCTCCACTTT,CASSQSSYNSPLHF
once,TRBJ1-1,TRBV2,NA,TGTGCCAGCAGTCGGGAGTCGGAGAACACTGAAGCTTTCTTT,CASSRESENTEAFF
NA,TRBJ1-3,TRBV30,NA,TGTGCCTGGAGTGTACTCGGGGGGCCCCGAAACACCATATATTTT,CAWSVLGGPRNTIYF
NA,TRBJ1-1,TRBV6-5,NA,TGTGCCAGCACTCCGTGGGGGGGTGAAGCTTTCTTT,CASTPWGGEAFF
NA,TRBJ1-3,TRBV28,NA,TGTGCCAGCAGTTCTCAGGGGTCTGGAAACACCATATATTTT,CASSSQGSGNTIYF
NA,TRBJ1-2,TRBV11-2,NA,TGTGCCAGCAGCTTAGAAGGCGGGGGCTACACCTTC,CASSLEGGGYTF
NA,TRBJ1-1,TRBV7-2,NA,TGTGCCAGCAGCCCTAACCACCACGGAGCCAAGGCTTTCTTT,CASSPNHHGAKAFF
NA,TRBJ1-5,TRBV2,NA,TGTGCCAGCAGTGACTGGCAGGTGGGTCAGCCCCAGCATTTT,CASSDWQVGQPQHF
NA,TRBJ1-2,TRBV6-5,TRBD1,TGTGCCAGCAGGCCCGGGACAGAGGCTGGCTACACCTTC,CASRPGTEAGYTF
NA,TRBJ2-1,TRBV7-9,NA,TGTGCCAGCAGCTTAGCTAGCGGTGCTTACAATGAGCAGTTCTTC,CASSLASGAYNEQFF
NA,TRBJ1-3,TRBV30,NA,TGTGCCTGGAGGAAACAGGGAGCTGGAAACACCATATATTTT,CAWRKQGAGNTIYF
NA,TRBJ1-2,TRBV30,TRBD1,TGTGCCTGGAGTACCGGGACAGGGGTCTCCGGCTACACCTTC,CAWSTGTGVSGYTF
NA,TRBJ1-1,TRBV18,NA,TGTGCCAGCTCACCTCAGGGGAACACTGAAGCTTTCTTT,CASSPQGNTEAFF
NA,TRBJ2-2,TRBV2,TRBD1,TGTGCCAGCAGCGCCGACAGGGGAGCCACCGGGGAGCTGTTTTTT,CASSADRGATGELFF
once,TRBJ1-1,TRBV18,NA,TGTGCCAGCTCCCCCGGATGGGGCATGAACACTGAAGCTTTCTTT,CASSPGWGMNTEAFF
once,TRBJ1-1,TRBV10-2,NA,TGCGCCAGCAGTGAGTCGATCTGGGCAGGCACTGAAGCTTTCTTT,CASSESIWAGTEAFF
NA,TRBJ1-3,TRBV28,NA,TGTGCCAGCAGTTCCCTTTGGGAGAGGTCTGGAAACACCATATATTTT,CASSSLWERSGNTIYF
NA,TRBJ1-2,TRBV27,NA,TGTGCCAGCAGTTTCAGGGGTAACTATGGCTACACCTTC,CASSFRGNYGYTF
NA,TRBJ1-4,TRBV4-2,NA,TGTGCCAGCAGCCAAGAAGGGGCGACAGATCGGGAAAAACTGTTTTTT,CASSQEGATDREKLFF
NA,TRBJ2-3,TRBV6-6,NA,TGTGCCAGCAGTTCCTTCACAGATACGCAGTATTTT,CASSSFTDTQYF
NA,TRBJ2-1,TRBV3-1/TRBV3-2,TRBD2,TGTGCCAGCAGTCAGTATAGCGGGGGGCCCGGTGAGCAGTTCTTC,CASSQYSGGPGEQFF
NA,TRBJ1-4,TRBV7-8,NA,TGTGCCAGCAGCCCCGGACTCGGCTCAGAGGAACTGTTTTTT,CASSPGLGSEELFF
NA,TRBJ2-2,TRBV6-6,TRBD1,TGTGCCAGCAGTTACTCGCCAGGGGGCACCGGGGAGCTGTTTTTT,CASSYSPGGTGELFF
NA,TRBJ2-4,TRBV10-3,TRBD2,TGTGCCATCAGTGGGGGGGGGATCAACATTCAGTACTTC,CAISGGGINIQYF
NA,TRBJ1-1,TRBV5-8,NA,TGTGCTGGTCAGGGGAGACTGAACACTGAAGCTTTCTTT,CAGQGRLNTEAFF
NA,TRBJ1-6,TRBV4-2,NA,TGTGCCAGCAGCCCTGGGGGGGGGTCATATAATTCACCCCTCCACTTT,CASSPGGGSYNSPLHF
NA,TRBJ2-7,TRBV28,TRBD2,TGTGCCAGCATACCGGGACTAGCGAACGAGCAGTACTTC,CASIPGLANEQYF
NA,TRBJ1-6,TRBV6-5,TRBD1,TGTGCCAGCACCCCGACAGGGGGCAGTTATTCACCCCTCCACTTT,CASTPTGGSYSPLHF
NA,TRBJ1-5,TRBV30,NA,TGTGCCTGGAGTGTGGAGCCTCGGGGGCCCCAGCATTTT,CAWSVEPRGPQHF
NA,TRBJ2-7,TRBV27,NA,TGTGCCAGCAGTACAGGGCGGGCCTACGAGCAGTACTTC,CASSTGRAYEQYF
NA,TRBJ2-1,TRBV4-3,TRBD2,TGCGCCAGCAGCCAAGTGAGTGGACTAGTAAAGGACAATGAGCAGTTCTTC,CASSQVSGLVKDNEQFF
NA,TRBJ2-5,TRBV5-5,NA,TGTGCCAGCAGCTTGACAGGAGAAGAGACCCAGTACTTC,CASSLTGEETQYF
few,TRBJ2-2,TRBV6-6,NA,TGTGCCAGCAGTCCTCGGGGATCCGGGGAGCTGTTTTTT,CASSPRGSGELFF
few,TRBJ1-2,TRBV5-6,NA,TGTGCCAGCAGCTTGGAACGGGGGGCGCCTACTAACTATGGCTACACCTTC,CASSLERGAPTNYGYTF